The 2 T cell receptor beta chains below all came from one sample that was sequenced in a study of T cells in tuberculosis. Only in-frame clones appear in the TCRdb table, and some are missing; sequencing was by immunoSEQ multiplex PCR. The sample lists about 36,000 clones; 93% were seen once. The sample taken for sequencing was PBMCs. The receptors were sampled from a donor under 30 with latent tuberculosis or without tuberculosis infection.

This rearrangement joins TRBV10-2 to TRBJ1-4; 9 nucleotides line up with TRBD1. Germline CDR1 is WSHSY and CDR2 is SAAADI. The ends lost 4 bases at V and 7 bases at J; junction bases unmatched: 7. The CDR3 is 15 amino acids. CDR3 sequence reads: CASSGGTGKSEKLFF. CDR3 sequence (DNA): TGCGCCAGCAGTGGCGGGACAGGGAAGAGTGAAAAACTGTTTTTT.

This clone came up once. The chain combines TRBV7-8 with TRBJ2-2, with a possible D match to TRBD2 (5 bases). The CDR3 totals 16 residues. Trimming cost V 0 bases and J 3 bases, with 11 bases left between them. The germline V gene has CDR1 SGHVS and CDR2 FQNEAQ. The CDR3 region has the DNA TGTGCCAGCAGCTTAGCGTACGGGATGGACACCGGGGAGCTGTTTTTT. It is translated as CASSLAYGMDTGELFF.